The 10 T cell receptor beta chains listed next were all sequenced from one sample in a study of T cell responses to AZD1222 COVID-19 vaccine. Only in-frame clones appear in the TCRdb table, and some are missing; sequencing was by immunoSEQ multiplex PCR. The table shows over 100,000 clones, with more than 75% occurring only once. The material was peripheral blood, obtained on day 0 of AZD1222 vaccination. The receptor source for this set is an adult in good health.

The chain employs TRBV11-2 and TRBJ1-1; D remains unclear. The CDR3 consists of 12 residues. V lost 6 bases and J lost 0, with 5 bases in between. Germline loops: CDR1 SGHAT, CDR2 FQNNGV. Written as DNA, the CDR3 is TGTGCCAGCAGGGTCATGAACACTGAAGCTTTCTTT. Translation: CASRVMNTEAFF.

The rearrangement uses TRBV6-5 and TRBJ2-7; D unresolved. Germline CDR1 MNHEY, CDR2 SVGAGI. Trimming removed 10 bases at V and 0 bases at J, with 19 bases between. The CDR3 has 15 amino acids. The CDR3 is CATSQAVGLSYEQYF. The CDR3, as DNA: TGTGCCACCTCCCAAGCTGTCGGCCTCTCCTACGAGCAGTACTTC.

The CDR3 sequence is CASSSPGGGGQETQYF. DNA of the CDR3: TGTGCCAGCAGCTCCCCGGGGGGCGGGGGCCAAGAGACCCAGTACTTC. The chain employs TRBV7-2 and TRBJ2-5; tentatively, D is TRBD2 (7 bases). The CDR3 consists of 16 residues. CDR1 and CDR2 (germline): SGHTA, FQGNSA. V lost 4 bases to trimming and J lost 1 base, with 16 bases between them. Full variable domain (missing parts from reference TRBV7-2 and TRBJ2-5): GAGVSQSPSNKVTEKGKDVELRCDPISGHTALYWYRQSLGQGLEFLIYFQGNSAPDKSGLPSDRFSAERTGGSVSTLTIQRTQQEDSAVYLCASSSPGGGGQETQYFGPGTRLLVL.

This clone appeared a single time. The J gene is TRBJ1-3, the V gene TRBV28, with D uncertain. CDR3 size: 14 residues. The V gene lost 5 bases and the J gene lost 2 bases, with 10 bases spanning the gap. CDR1 is MDHEN, CDR2 SYDVKM, per germline. The CDR3 region is CASSLPGAGNTIYF. DNA of the CDR3: TGTGCCAGCAGTCTTCCGGGTGCTGGAAACACCATATATTTT.

The rearrangement uses TRBV7-2 and TRBJ1-2, with 7 nucleotides matching TRBD1. This CDR3 spans 13 amino acids. Germline V CDR1 and CDR2: SGHTA, FQGNSA. J lost 4 bases, V lost 5 bases, and 4 bases had no gene match. This CDR3 is CASSRGQIYGYTF. The CDR3, as DNA: TGTGCCAGCAGCCGGGGACAGATCTATGGCTACACCTTC.

The chain recombines TRBV4-3 with TRBJ1-2; D gene uncertain. This CDR3 spans 15 amino acids. Germline V CDR1 and CDR2: LGHNA, YSLEER. V lost 1 base to trimming and J lost 3 bases, with 12 bases between them. CDR3 residues: CASSQVLGLDYGYTF. CDR3 DNA: TGCGCCAGCAGCCAAGTTCTGGGTCTCGACTATGGCTACACCTTC.

V usage is TRBV10-2 and J usage is TRBJ2-1; 13 bases are a match to TRBD2. Per germline, CDR1 WSHSY and CDR2 SAAADI. Trimming removed 8 bases from V and 0 bases from J; junction bases left unmatched: 10. This CDR3 is 18 amino acids long. The CDR3 region has the DNA TGCGCCAGCCGGCAAGGACTAGCGGGGGTCGGCTCCTACAATGAGCAGTTCTTC. Its protein product is CASRQGLAGVGSYNEQFF.

The V call is TRBV7-2, the J call TRBJ2-7, with D tentatively TRBD1 (6 bases). This CDR3 spans 12 amino acids. The V gene lost 4 bases and the J gene lost 5 bases, with 9 bases spanning the gap. The germline V gene encodes CDR1 SGHTA and CDR2 FQGNSA. This chain's CDR3 is CASSSGVHEQYF. The CDR3 DNA reads as TGTGCCAGCAGCTCAGGGGTTCACGAGCAGTACTTC. The full variable domain, its missing parts supplied by reference TRBV7-2 and TRBJ2-7, is GAGVSQSPSNKVTEKGKDVELRCDPISGHTALYWYRQSLGQGLEFLIYFQGNSAPDKSGLPSDRFSAERTGGSVSTLTIQRTQQEDSAVYLCASSSGVHEQYFGPGTRLTVT.

The J gene is TRBJ1-1, the V gene TRBV7-2, with D possibly being TRBD1 (5 bases). CDR3 length equals 13 residues. The V and J ends lost 4 bases and 5 bases respectively, with 11 bases between them. CDR1 is SGHTA and CDR2 is FQGNSA in the germline V gene. The CDR3 DNA sequence: TGTGCCAGCAGCTCAGGGAGGGGTACTGAAGCTTTCTTT. This sequence encodes CASSSGRGTEAFF.

The chain links TRBV11-3 to TRBJ2-3; no clear D gene. CDR3 length equals 14 residues. Deletions cut 0 bases from V and 2 bases from J, with 6 bases between. In germline, CDR1 is SGHNT, CDR2 YENEEA. CDR3 loop: CASSLEGSTDTQYF. CDR3 nucleotide sequence: TGTGCCAGCAGCTTAGAGGGGTCCACAGATACGCAGTATTTT.